This TCR beta chain was recovered during a study of shared clonotypes between healthy human individuals (dated by TCRdb to about 2020). The study in broad terms: The cohort included three men and two women between 18 and 49 years of age. For each donor, CD4 naive and CD4 memory were each given three plates, CD8 naive was given two plates, and CD8 memory was given one plate. To estimate repertoire size and how much clonotype sharing occurs between individuals, the study deeply sequenced the blood TCR repertoires of several healthy adults. To increase sequencing depth and limit assay-specific biases, TCR repertoire library preparation and sequencing were carried out by different laboratories using diverse techniques. Leukapheresis yielded between about 0.85 and 10 billion PBMCs per donor. Beyond this particular receptor, the publication reports: Rarefaction of sorted-subset datasets indicated incomplete sequencing despite the large sequencing depth. Naive subsets generally had larger estimated clonotype richness than memory subsets. Sampling was restricted to blood, and TCR repertoires in tissues likely differ from the TCR repertoires found in blood. Based on pairwise subsampling, the degree of clonotype sharing among donors was expected to be affected by sequencing depth. Because the study included only a small number of donors, the genetic and exposure-history diversity represented was limited. Compared with non-shared clonotypes, clonotypes shared by all four sorted-subset donors had higher generation probabilities. Sharing across a few donors was observed for approximately 5% of naive CD4, over 3% of naive CD8, over 2% of memory CD4, and about 0.38% of memory CD8 clonotypes.

Using the deep immunoSEQ assay, TCR CDR3 regions were amplified from genomic DNA by multiplex PCR. Genomic DNA extracted from each cell subset was distributed evenly over all wells of several immunoSEQ 96-well plates, and each plate served as one replicate. For sorted subsets, each replicate PCR was loaded with about 0.2 ug genomic DNA, equivalent to 25,000 to 35,000 T cell genomes. The purified libraries were quantified using a Qubit 3.0 fluorometer, sized with a Bioanalyzer 2100, and then quantified again using the KAPA Library Quantification kit. Every immunoSEQ 96-well plate was sequenced on a separate single-read 150-cycle Illumina NextSeq 550 flow cell. As for the authors' bioinformatics: The immunoSEQ output contained only junctional sequences without quality scores, so filtering could not match that applied to full-length reads. Sequences were annotated with PyIR, a Python wrapper for IgBLAST v1.9, and V/J genes and CDR3 were assigned using IMGT germline references. Reads were filtered out if the reads had weak V/J assignments (E-value above 1e-6), no CDR3, stop codons, out-of-frame junctions, or ambiguous translated residues. V3J clonotypes were defined as sequences sharing an identical inferred V gene, J gene, and CDR3 amino acid sequence. Percentage overlap between repertoires was computed as shared unique clonotypes divided by the size of the smaller repertoire. Richness of each repertoire was evaluated using RTK rarefaction, the Chao1 estimator, and Recon v2.1 estimates of unobserved clonotypes. Generation probabilities were computed with OLGA for all TCRbeta clonotypes obtained by the gDNA method from several donors. Drawn from immuneACCESS, this table holds only the in-frame rearrangements with V and J called that TCRdb kept. Clones are partly lost; checked studies trace under half to an unresolved V gene and leave the rest unexplained. Clonal size and the V and J genes are those of that table, whereas D and trimming came from the DNA. This sample holds millions of clones; approximately 94% were observed only once. The top ten clones comprise 1.7% of the sample.

CD8 naive samples consisted of CD45RO-negative cells that were positively selected for CCR7, yielding a CD45RA+CCR7+ population without TemRA cells. Donors were healthy HIV-negative adults with no recently reported acute infections or vaccinations. Every donor was a Caucasian adult residing in Nashville, Tennessee, USA. After blood collection by leukapheresis, PBMCs were isolated using Ficoll-Histopaque density gradient centrifugation and then cryopreserved in the vapor phase of liquid nitrogen. Analytical flow cytometry was used to check the purity and quantity of each magnetically sorted T cell population. From each sorted fraction, genomic DNA was isolated and quantified by UV absorbance on a Nanodrop 2000c. Measured from the cysteine to the phenylalanine, the CDR3 is 15 residues long. Just CDR3 DNA is preserved here, 45 bases in frame from base 1. CDR1 and CDR2 are drawn from the germline V gene (reference sequence): MNHEY, SMNVEV. V is shortened by 4 bases, J by 2 bases, and the region joining them spans 13 bases.

A remark on this clone: The target of this receptor is not known. The input lacks base qualities; no much larger clone sits a single base away.

This chain joins TRBV27 to TRBJ2-3; the D gene is perhaps TRBD1 or TRBD2, as each covers 5 bases. This clonotype was obtained from a man aged 18 to 29 in good health. Some clones in this sample may be carry-over from other donors' samples. Sample: naive CD8+ T cells from PBMCs. The cell subset or site tag for this specimen amounts to: CD45RA+CCR7+. The nucleotides are TGTGCCAGCAGTTACCGGGACGGATCCACAGATACGCAGTATTTT. Its translation is CASSYRDGSTDTQYF.